The 27 T cell receptor beta chains in this list originate from one sample, sequenced in a study of CD8+ T cells in alopecia areata. cDNA serving as the sequencing template came from extracted, reverse transcribed RNA. The method was immunoSEQ multiplex PCR; TCRdb's version includes in-frame clones alone and lacks a portion of them. The sample has some 180,000 clones; almost 65% are singletons. The source was CD4+ T cells sorted from blood, collected at week 0. Every receptor here comes from a human donor with alopecia areata.

This clone was counted many times. CDR3 loop: CASSEVAKNIQYF. CDR3 in DNA: TGTGCCAGCTCCGAGGTAGCCAAAAACATTCAGTACTTC. The chain recombines TRBV6-1 with TRBJ2-4, with D uncertain. CDR3 length: 13 amino acids. The ends were cut back, 8 bases at V and 0 bases at J, with 8 bases in the middle. The germline CDR1 and CDR2 sequences are MNHNS and SASEGT.

The chain carries TRBV30 and TRBJ2-3; D may be TRBD2 (5 bases). Trimming shortened V by 1 base and J by 5 bases, and 13 bases separated the two germline ends. The germline CDR1 and CDR2 sequences are GTSNPN and SVGIG (reference sequence). This CDR3 contains 14 residues. This CDR3 reads CAWSASQLVDTQYF. In nucleotides, the CDR3 is TGTGCCTGGAGTGCGTCACAACTAGTAGATACGCAGTATTTT.

Only a few counts were recorded for this clone. The rearrangement links TRBV9 to TRBJ2-3; D perhaps matches TRBD2 (6 bases). The CDR3 spans 13 residues. The V and J ends lost 4 bases and 12 bases respectively, with 18 bases between them. Germline V gives CDR1 SGDLS, CDR2 YYNGEE. This CDR3 is CASSLLLAGHQYF. In nucleotides, the CDR3 is TGTGCCAGCAGCCTCCTCCTGGCGGGGCATCAGTATTTT.

V gene TRBV4-3 combines with J gene TRBJ1-1, with TRBD1 as a possible D gene (6 bases). Germline loops: CDR1 LGHNA, CDR2 YSLEER. This CDR3 comprises 13 residues. V lost 1 base to trimming and J lost 7 bases, with 10 bases between them. The DNA for the CDR3 is TGCGCCAGCAGCCAAGCGGGACAATATGAAGCTTTCTTT. Translation: CASSQAGQYEAFF.

This clone was observed a few times. This chain links TRBV10-1 with TRBJ2-1, with D unclear. Per germline, CDR1 WNHNN and CDR2 SYGVQD (reference sequence). The CDR3 has 11 amino acids. Trimming removed 4 bases at V and 7 bases at J, with 5 bases between. Written as DNA, the CDR3 is TGCGCCAGCAGTGGTCCAAATGAGCAGTTCTTC. It is translated as CASSGPNEQFF.

The chain joins TRBV9 to TRBJ2-3; weak D call: TRBD1 (6 bases). The CDR3 spans 16 residues. In germline, CDR1 is SGDLS, CDR2 YYNGEE. V dropped 6 bases and J dropped 0 bases, with 17 bases sitting between them. The CDR3 sequence is CASTSGAGLSTDTQYF. CDR3 nucleotides: TGTGCCAGCACCTCAGGGGCGGGCCTAAGCACAGATACGCAGTATTTT.

J is TRBJ1-2 and V is TRBV10-3, with 9 bases matching TRBD1. With V trimmed by 6 bases and J by 6 bases, 5 bases remained unmatched. This CDR3 comprises 13 residues. Per the germline V gene, CDR1 is ENHRY and CDR2 is SYGVKD. CDR3 nucleotides: TGTGCCATCAGCGGACAGGGGCGGCATGGCTACACCTTC. Translation gives CAISGQGRHGYTF.

V gene TRBV29-1 combines with J gene TRBJ1-1; maybe TRBD1 (6 bases). Germline V gene lookup returns CDR1 SQVTM and CDR2 ANQGSEA. Between the trimmed V and J ends, which lost 8 bases and 0 bases, there was a span of 22 bases. The length of the CDR3 is 16 residues. The CDR3 here is CSHKGAGAGLNTEAFF. CDR3 bases: TGCAGCCACAAGGGCGCGGGGGCCGGGCTGAACACTGAAGCTTTCTTT.

The chain combines TRBV2 with TRBJ1-6; D remains unclear. The CDR3 has 15 residues. V was cut by 3 bases and J by 0 bases, with 6 bases left in between. Germline values: CDR1 SNHLY, CDR2 FYNNEI. The CDR3 DNA follows: TGTGCCAGCAGTGAGGCTTTCTCCTATAATTCACCCCTCCACTTT. It specifies CASSEAFSYNSPLHF.

The chain carries TRBV30 and TRBJ1-1; 7 bases are shared with TRBD1. CDR1 is GTSNPN and CDR2 is SVGIG in the germline V gene (reference sequence). This CDR3 has 10 amino acids. V gave up 5 bases and J gave up 8 bases; unmatched junction bases: 2. The CDR3 here is CAWGTVEAFF. CDR3 in DNA: TGTGCCTGGGGGACAGTCGAAGCTTTCTTT.

The chain couples TRBV29-1 to TRBJ1-2; D call uncertain. This CDR3 has 12 amino acids. CDR1 is SQVTM, CDR2 ANQGSEA, per germline. V was clipped by 7 bases and J by 0 bases, with 9 bases between them. DNA of the CDR3: TGCAGCGGATCGGTAGCTAACTATGGCTACACCTTC. This sequence encodes CSGSVANYGYTF.

This clone has only a few counts. Other DNA sequences within the sample encode an identical CDR3. This chain connects TRBV18 to TRBJ1-2; D gene uncertain. The CDR3 has 14 residues. Looked up from germline, CDR1 is KGHSH and CDR2 is LQKENI. V lost 0 bases to trimming and J lost 2 bases, with 7 bases between them. CDR3 in DNA: TGTGCCAGCTCACCACCGTCCAGGAACTATGGCTACACCTTC. This sequence encodes CASSPPSRNYGYTF.

This chain links TRBV29-1 with TRBJ1-2; D gene ambiguous. The germline V and J ends were trimmed by 4 bases and 3 bases, with 15 bases remaining between them. In germline, CDR1 is SQVTM, CDR2 ANQGSEA. The CDR3 consists of 14 residues. The CDR3 DNA is TGCAGCGTTGGGTCCCGTGGAACGGACTATGGCTACACCTTC. Translated: CSVGSRGTDYGYTF.

V gene TRBV4-3 combines with J gene TRBJ2-1; D ambiguous. This CDR3 is 13 amino acids long. The ends were cut back, 2 bases at V and 5 bases at J, with 7 bases in the middle. The germline V gene encodes CDR1 LGHNA and CDR2 YSLEER. In nucleotides, the CDR3 is TGCGCCAGCAGCCAACTTTGGAACAATGAGCAGTTCTTC. Protein product: CASSQLWNNEQFF.

The chain recombines TRBV5-1 with TRBJ1-1, with 9 nucleotides matching TRBD1. Germline CDR1 reads SGHRS; CDR2 reads YFSETQ. The CDR3 has 14 amino acids. Trimming took 4 bases from V and 4 from J; bases not matched to a gene: 5. CDR3 residues: CASSIGQGSTEAFF. The CDR3 DNA is TGCGCCAGCAGCATAGGACAGGGGTCCACTGAAGCTTTCTTT.

V usage is TRBV15 and J usage is TRBJ1-6; 7 nucleotides match TRBD1. Germline CDR1 reads LNHNV; CDR2 reads YYDKDF (reference sequence). The CDR3 sequence is 14 residues long. V shed 3 bases, J shed 10 bases, and the junction held 6 bases outside the gene matches. The CDR3 DNA reads TGTGCCACCAGCAGCCGACAGGGTGGATCACCCCTCCACTTT. Translated, it gives CATSSRQGGSPLHF.

CDR3 amino acids: CASSSGQGFYEQYF. The CDR3 DNA reads TGCGCCAGCAGCTCGGGACAGGGGTTTTACGAGCAGTACTTC. V gene TRBV5-1 combines with J gene TRBJ2-7, with 10 bases lining up with TRBD1. The V and J ends lost 3 bases and 4 bases, in that order; junction bases with no gene match: 4. Germline V gene data show CDR1 as SGHRS and CDR2 as YFSETQ. There are 14 residues in the CDR3.

The V and J genes are TRBV10-3 and TRBJ2-5, with D possibly matching TRBD1 (6 bases). The CDR3 consists of 15 residues. Trimming cost V 6 bases and J 5 bases, with 19 bases left between them. Germline V lookup: CDR1 ENHRY, CDR2 SYGVKD. CDR3 region: CAIRKQGSSVETQYF. The CDR3, as DNA: TGTGCCATCAGAAAACAGGGAAGTTCGGTGGAGACCCAGTACTTC.

The V call is TRBV30, the J call TRBJ2-1, with 8 bases lining up with TRBD2. The CDR3 runs to 14 residues. Trimming took 1 base from V and 8 from J; bases not matched to a gene: 7. Germline CDR1 GTSNPN, CDR2 SVGIG (reference sequence). The CDR3 DNA is TGTGCCTGGAGTGCTCTATTCGGGGGGGATGAGCAGTTCTTC. Residues: CAWSALFGGDEQFF. Drawing the rest from reference TRBV30 and TRBJ2-1, the complete variable domain is SQTIHQWPATLVQPVGSPLSLECTVEGTSNPNLYWYRQAAGRGLQLLFYSVGIGQISSEVPQNLSASRPQDRQFILSSKKLLLSDSGFYLCAWSALFGGDEQFFGPGTRLTVL.

CDR3 region: CASSQEGRGLYEQYF. CDR3 coding DNA: TGCGCCAGCAGCCAAGAGGGTAGGGGGCTTTACGAGCAGTACTTC. The chain joins TRBV4-3 to TRBJ2-7, with TRBD1 identical over 7 bases. The V gene's germline CDR1 is LGHNA and CDR2 YSLEER. The length of the CDR3 is 15 residues. V was clipped by 0 bases and J by 4 bases; unmatched bases: 6.

The chain carries TRBV29-1 and TRBJ2-4, with D possibly being TRBD2 (5 bases). CDR3 size: 15 residues. Trimming removed 5 bases at V and 0 bases at J, with 14 bases between. Germline V gene data show CDR1 as SQVTM and CDR2 as ANQGSEA. For the CDR3, the DNA is TGCAGCGTTCAGAGCGGACGTCTAGCCAAAAACATTCAGTACTTC. As protein: CSVQSGRLAKNIQYF.

This sequence joins TRBV25-1 and TRBJ1-1; D gene ambiguous. V gave up 6 bases and J gave up 1 base, with 6 bases separating them. Germline V CDR1 and CDR2: MGHDK, SYGVNS. This CDR3 region has 12 residues. This CDR3 is CASRATNTEAFF. In nucleotides, the CDR3 is TGTGCCAGCAGAGCTACGAACACTGAAGCTTTCTTT.

The chain couples TRBV29-1 to TRBJ1-1; D unclear. V lost 6 bases to trimming and J lost 3 bases, with 14 bases between them. Germline CDR1 SQVTM, CDR2 ANQGSEA. This CDR3 comprises 13 residues. DNA of the CDR3: TGCAGCGTGACAATTTCACGGGACACTGAAGCTTTCTTT. Residues: CSVTISRDTEAFF.

The CDR3 bases are TGTGCCAGCAAGTTTGGGGGATTGTCGGTAGATACGCAGTATTTT. This codes for CASKFGGLSVDTQYF. V gene TRBV27 combines with J gene TRBJ2-3; D possibly uses TRBD1 or TRBD2 (5 bases each). Germline CDR1 reads MNHEY; CDR2 reads SMNVEV (reference sequence). The CDR3 is 15 amino acids. V was clipped by 7 bases and J by 5 bases, with 19 bases between them.

The chain carries TRBV6-5 and TRBJ2-1; 7 positions match TRBD2. Trimming removed 0 bases from V and 8 bases from J; junction bases left unmatched: 10. The CDR3 has 16 residues. CDR1 and CDR2 from the germline V gene are MNHEY and SVGAGI. CDR3 loop: CASSYSSGGGVDEQFF. The CDR3 coding sequence is TGTGCCAGCAGTTACTCGAGTGGCGGGGGTGTGGATGAGCAGTTCTTC.

The chain has TRBV19 and TRBJ2-3, with 8 bases identical to TRBD2. The V gene's germline CDR1 is LNHDA and CDR2 SQIVND (reference sequence). The CDR3 extends over 16 amino acids. J was trimmed by 2 bases and V by 3 bases; bases with no gene match: 7. CDR3 coding DNA: TGTGCCAGTAGTATGCTGAGCGGGGGACTCACAGATACGCAGTATTTT. It yields the protein CASSMLSGGLTDTQYF. The complete variable domain, with remaining parts taken from reference TRBV19 and TRBJ2-3, reads DGGITQSPKYLFRKEGQNVTLSCEQNLNHDAMYWYRQDPGQGLRLIYYSQIVNDFQKGDIAEGYSVSREKKESFPLTVTSAQKNPTAFYLCASSMLSGGLTDTQYFGPGTRLTVL.

This clone was seen only once. The rearrangement uses TRBV15 and TRBJ2-1; D possibly uses TRBD1 or TRBD2 (5 bases each). Germline V gene sequence: CDR1 LNHNV, CDR2 YYDKDF (reference sequence). There are 15 residues in the CDR3. The germline V and J ends were trimmed by 8 bases and 3 bases, with 17 bases remaining between them. CDR3 in amino acids: CATARGREGYNEQFF. The DNA for the CDR3 is TGTGCCACCGCTCGGGGCAGGGAAGGCTACAATGAGCAGTTCTTC.